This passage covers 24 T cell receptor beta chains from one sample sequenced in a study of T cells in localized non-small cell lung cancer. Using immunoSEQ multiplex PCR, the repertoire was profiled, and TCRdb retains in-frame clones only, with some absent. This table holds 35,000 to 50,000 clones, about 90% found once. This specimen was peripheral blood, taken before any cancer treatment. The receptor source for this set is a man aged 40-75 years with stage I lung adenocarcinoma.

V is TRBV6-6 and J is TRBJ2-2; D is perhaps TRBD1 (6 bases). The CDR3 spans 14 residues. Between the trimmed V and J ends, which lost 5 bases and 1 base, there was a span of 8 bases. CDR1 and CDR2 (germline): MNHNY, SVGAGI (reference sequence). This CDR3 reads CASSQGQNTGELFF. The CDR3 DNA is TGTGCCAGCAGTCAGGGACAGAACACCGGGGAGCTGTTTTTT.

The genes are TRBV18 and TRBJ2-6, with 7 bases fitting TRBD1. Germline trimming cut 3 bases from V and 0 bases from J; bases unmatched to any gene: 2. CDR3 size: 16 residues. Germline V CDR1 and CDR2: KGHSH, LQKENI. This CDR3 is CASSPGQVSGANVLTF. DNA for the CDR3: TGTGCCAGCTCACCTGGACAGGTCTCTGGGGCCAACGTCCTGACTTTC.

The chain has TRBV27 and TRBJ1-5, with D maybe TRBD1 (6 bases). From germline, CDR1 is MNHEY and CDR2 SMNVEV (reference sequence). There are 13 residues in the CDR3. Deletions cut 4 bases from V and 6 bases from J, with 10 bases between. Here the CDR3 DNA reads TGTGCCAGCAGTTCAAACAGGGTTCAGCCCCAGCATTTT. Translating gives CASSSNRVQPQHF.

CDR3 in DNA: TGTGCCAGCAGCTTCCTGACAGGGGGCGGTACTGAAGCTTTCTTT. This gives the protein CASSFLTGGGTEAFF. This chain connects TRBV7-9 to TRBJ1-1; 10 bases are a match to TRBD1. V lost 3 bases, J lost 5 bases, and 6 bases stayed unmatched. The CDR3 sequence is 15 residues long. Germline values: CDR1 SEHNR, CDR2 FQNEAQ (reference sequence).

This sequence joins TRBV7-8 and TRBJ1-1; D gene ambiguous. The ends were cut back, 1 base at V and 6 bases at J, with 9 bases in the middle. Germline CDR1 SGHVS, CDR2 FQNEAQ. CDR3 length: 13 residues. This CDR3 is CASSLEGPAEAFF. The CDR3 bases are TGTGCCAGCAGCTTAGAAGGCCCCGCTGAAGCTTTCTTT.

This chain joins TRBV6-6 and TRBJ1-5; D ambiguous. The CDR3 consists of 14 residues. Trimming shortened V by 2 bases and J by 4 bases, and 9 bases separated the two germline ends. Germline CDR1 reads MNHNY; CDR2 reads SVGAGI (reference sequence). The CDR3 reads CASSYMADNQPQHF. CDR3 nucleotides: TGTGCCAGCAGTTACATGGCGGATAATCAGCCCCAGCATTTT.

Here the CDR3 DNA reads TGTGCCAGCAGCCAAACTAGCGGCACCCACAATGAGCAGTTCTTC. It is translated as CASSQTSGTHNEQFF. J is TRBJ2-1 and V is TRBV4-2; 8 bases agree with TRBD2. V lost 2 bases and J lost 5; bases outside the gene matches: 5. This CDR3 is built from 15 residues. CDR1 and CDR2 (germline): LGHNA, YNFKEQ.

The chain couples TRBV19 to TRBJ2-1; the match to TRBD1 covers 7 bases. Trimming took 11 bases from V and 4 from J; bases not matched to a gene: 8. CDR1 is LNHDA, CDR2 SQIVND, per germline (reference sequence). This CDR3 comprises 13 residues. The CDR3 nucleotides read TGTGCCTCCGGTTTGGGACAGTACAATGAGCAGTTCTTC. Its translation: CASGLGQYNEQFF.

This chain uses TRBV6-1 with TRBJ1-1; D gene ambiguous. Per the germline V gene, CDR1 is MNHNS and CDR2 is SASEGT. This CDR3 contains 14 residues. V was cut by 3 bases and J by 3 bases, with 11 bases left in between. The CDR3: CASSDDGPYTEAFF. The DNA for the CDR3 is TGTGCCAGCAGTGATGACGGCCCCTACACTGAAGCTTTCTTT.

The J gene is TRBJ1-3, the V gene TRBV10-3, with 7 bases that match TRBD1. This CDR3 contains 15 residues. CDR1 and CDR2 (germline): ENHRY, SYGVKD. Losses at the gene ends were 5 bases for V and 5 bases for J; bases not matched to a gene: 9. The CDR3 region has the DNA TGTGCCATCAGTTCCGACAGGGCTGCGCGAAACACCATATATTTT. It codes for CAISSDRAARNTIYF.

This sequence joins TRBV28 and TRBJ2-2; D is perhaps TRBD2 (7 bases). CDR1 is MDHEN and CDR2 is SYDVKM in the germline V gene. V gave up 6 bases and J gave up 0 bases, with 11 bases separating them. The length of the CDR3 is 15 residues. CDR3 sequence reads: CASRSGGANTGELFF. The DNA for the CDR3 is TGTGCCAGCAGGTCGGGGGGCGCGAACACCGGGGAGCTGTTTTTT. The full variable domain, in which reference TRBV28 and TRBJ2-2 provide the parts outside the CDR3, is DVKVTQSSRYLVKRTGEKVFLECVQDMDHENMFWYRQDPGLGLRLIYFSYDVKMKEKGDIPEGYSVSREKKERFSLILESASTNQTSMYLCASRSGGANTGELFFGEGSRLTVL.

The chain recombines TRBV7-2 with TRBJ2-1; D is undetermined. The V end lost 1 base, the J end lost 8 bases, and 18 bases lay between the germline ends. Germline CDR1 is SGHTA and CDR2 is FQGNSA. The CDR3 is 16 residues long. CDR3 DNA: TGTGCCAGCAGCTTAGATCTGGGCTTGAGTCGGCATGAGCAGTTCTTC. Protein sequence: CASSLDLGLSRHEQFF.

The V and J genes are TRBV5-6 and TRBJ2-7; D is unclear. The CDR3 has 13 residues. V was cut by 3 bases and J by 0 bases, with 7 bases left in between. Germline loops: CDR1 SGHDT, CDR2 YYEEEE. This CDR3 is CASSSEYSYEQYF. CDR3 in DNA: TGTGCCAGCAGCTCCGAATACTCCTACGAGCAGTACTTC.

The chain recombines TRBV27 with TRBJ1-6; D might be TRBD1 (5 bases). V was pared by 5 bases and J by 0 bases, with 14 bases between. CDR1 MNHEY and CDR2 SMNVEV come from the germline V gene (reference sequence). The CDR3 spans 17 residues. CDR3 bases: TGTGCCAGCAGTCCTCATGGGGACGGCTCCTATAATTCACCCCTCCACTTT. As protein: CASSPHGDGSYNSPLHF.

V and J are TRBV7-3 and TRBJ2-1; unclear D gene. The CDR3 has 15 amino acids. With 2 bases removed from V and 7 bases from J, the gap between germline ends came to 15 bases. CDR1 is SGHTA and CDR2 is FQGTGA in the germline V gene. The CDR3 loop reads CASSLVLVGINEQFF. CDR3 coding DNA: TGTGCCAGCAGCTTAGTTTTAGTAGGGATAAATGAGCAGTTCTTC.

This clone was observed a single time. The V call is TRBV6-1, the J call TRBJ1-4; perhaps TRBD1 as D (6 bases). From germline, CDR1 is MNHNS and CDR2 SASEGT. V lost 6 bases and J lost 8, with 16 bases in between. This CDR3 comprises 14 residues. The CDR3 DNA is TGTGCCAGCAGGAGGGACAACGGAAAGGAAAAACTGTTTTTT. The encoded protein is CASRRDNGKEKLFF.

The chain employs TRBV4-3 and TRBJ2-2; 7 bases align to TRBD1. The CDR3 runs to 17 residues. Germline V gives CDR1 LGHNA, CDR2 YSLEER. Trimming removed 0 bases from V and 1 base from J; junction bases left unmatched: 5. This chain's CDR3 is CASSQDIWTGNTGELFF. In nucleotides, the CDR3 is TGCGCCAGCAGCCAAGATATTTGGACAGGGAACACCGGGGAGCTGTTTTTT.

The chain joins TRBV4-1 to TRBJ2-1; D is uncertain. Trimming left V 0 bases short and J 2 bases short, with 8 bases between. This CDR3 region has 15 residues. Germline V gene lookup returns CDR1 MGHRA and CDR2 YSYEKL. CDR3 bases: TGCGCCAGCAGCCAAGATCTCGGTACCTACAATGAGCAGTTCTTC. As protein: CASSQDLGTYNEQFF.

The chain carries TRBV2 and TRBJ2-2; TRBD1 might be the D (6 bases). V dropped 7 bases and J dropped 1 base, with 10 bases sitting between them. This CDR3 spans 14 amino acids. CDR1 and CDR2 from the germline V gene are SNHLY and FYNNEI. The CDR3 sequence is CASKGHQNTGELFF. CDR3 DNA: TGTGCCAGCAAGGGACACCAGAACACCGGGGAGCTGTTTTTT.

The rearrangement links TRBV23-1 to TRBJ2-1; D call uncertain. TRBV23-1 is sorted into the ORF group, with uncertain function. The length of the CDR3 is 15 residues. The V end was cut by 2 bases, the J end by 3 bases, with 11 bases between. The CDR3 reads CASSQRADYYNEQFF. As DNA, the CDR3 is TGCGCCAGCAGTCAAAGGGCAGATTACTACAATGAGCAGTTCTTC.

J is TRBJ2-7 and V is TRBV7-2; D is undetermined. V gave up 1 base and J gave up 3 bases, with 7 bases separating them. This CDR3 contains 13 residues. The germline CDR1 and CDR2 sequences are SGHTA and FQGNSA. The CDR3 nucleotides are TGTGCCAGCAGCTTAGGCTCATACTACGAGCAGTACTTC. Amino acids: CASSLGSYYEQYF.

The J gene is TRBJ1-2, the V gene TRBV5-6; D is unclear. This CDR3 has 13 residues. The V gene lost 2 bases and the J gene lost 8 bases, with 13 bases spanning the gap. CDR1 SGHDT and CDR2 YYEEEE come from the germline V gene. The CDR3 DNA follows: TGTGCCAGCAGCTTACGGAACCAGCGGGGCTACACCTTC. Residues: CASSLRNQRGYTF.

CDR3 in DNA: TGCGCCAGCAGCCACAGGGAGGTTGACGGCACTGAAGCTTTCTTT. This translates into CASSHREVDGTEAFF. V usage is TRBV4-1 and J usage is TRBJ1-1, with D possibly being TRBD1 (5 bases). The V gene lost 3 bases and the J gene lost 4 bases, with 15 bases spanning the gap. The CDR3 length is 15 residues. Germline V lookup: CDR1 MGHRA, CDR2 YSYEKL.

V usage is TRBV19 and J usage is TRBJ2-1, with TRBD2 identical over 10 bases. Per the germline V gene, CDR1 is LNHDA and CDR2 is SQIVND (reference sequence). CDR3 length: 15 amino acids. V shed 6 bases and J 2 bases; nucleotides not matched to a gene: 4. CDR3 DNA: TGTGCCAGTAGCCGAGCGGGAGGGGCCTACAATGAGCAGTTCTTC. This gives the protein CASSRAGGAYNEQFF.